This entry lists 5 T cell receptor beta chains sequenced from one sample in a study of cytomegalovirus exposure and HLA in healthy donors. Primers: 60 Vbeta forward and 13 Jbeta reverse. Assay: immunoSEQ multiplex PCR; the TCRdb copy retains only in-frame clones and omits some. The sample holds 130,000 to 150,000 clones, approximately 83% seen once. The sample consisted of PBMCs. All receptors derive from a man between 40 and 49 years old in good health and CMV-seropositive.

The chain carries TRBV30 and TRBJ1-5; 9 bases map to TRBD1. Germline V gene sequence: CDR1 GTSNPN, CDR2 SVGIG (reference sequence). The CDR3 is 13 amino acids. V dropped 5 bases and J dropped 6; count of bases not matched to a gene: 5. The CDR3 sequence is CAWATGGRQPQHF. DNA for the CDR3: TGTGCCTGGGCAACAGGGGGCCGTCAGCCCCAGCATTTT.

The rearrangement uses TRBV5-8 and TRBJ1-2, with TRBD1 matching over 7 bases. This CDR3 spans 14 amino acids. Trimming at V came to 6 bases and at J to 2 bases, leaving 7 bases not matched to a gene. The germline gives CDR1 SGHTS, CDR2 YDEGEE. The CDR3 sequence: CASTRQGSNYGYTF. CDR3 nucleotide sequence: TGTGCCAGCACCAGACAGGGTTCCAACTATGGCTACACCTTC.

The genes are TRBV6-1 and TRBJ1-4; 7 bases fit TRBD1. The V segment lost 8 bases and the J segment 3 bases; nucleotides outside the gene matches: 3. Looked up from germline, CDR1 is MNHNS and CDR2 is SASEGT. The CDR3 is 13 amino acids. Here the CDR3 reads CASRDSPNEKLFF. The CDR3 DNA follows: TGTGCCAGCCGGGACAGCCCTAATGAAAAACTGTTTTTT.

The genes are TRBV15 and TRBJ1-2; maybe TRBD1 (5 bases). V was cut by 1 base and J by 2 bases, with 11 bases left in between. Germline values: CDR1 LNHNV, CDR2 YYDKDF (reference sequence). This CDR3 comprises 15 residues. The DNA of the CDR3 is TGTGCCACCAGCAGAGCCCCCCAGGGCAACTATGGCTACACCTTC. Its translation is CATSRAPQGNYGYTF.

V usage is TRBV11-2 and J usage is TRBJ1-3; no definite D call. Germline V gene lookup returns CDR1 SGHAT and CDR2 FQNNGV. The CDR3 extends over 12 amino acids. V lost 5 bases, J lost 5 bases, and 7 bases lay in between. DNA of the CDR3: TGTGCCAGCAGCATTCTAAGAAACACCATATATTTT. Translation gives CASSILRNTIYF.